This T cell receptor beta chain was recorded in a study of Graves' ophthalmopathy and Graves' hyperthyroidism. Study results and limitations: Most thyroid clonotypes with frequency above 0.001 were detected in blood too.

This clonotype showed up many times. Its antigen is unknown. Germline assignment: CDR1 DFQATT and CDR2 SNEGSKA (reference sequence). Trimming took 5 bases from V and 2 from J; bases not matched to a gene: 1. The CDR3 contains 12 residues. RNA transcripts were the template, and TCR beta CDR3 regions were amplified from them. RT-PCR in the first round used HTBI primers; a second-round multiplex PCR followed. TCRdb fed the multiplex PCR reads into MiXCR, producing one record per CDR3 protein. The repertoire holds 600,000 to 650,000 distinct CDR3 sequences, about a fifth seen once, with approximately 7% in the top ten.

The sequenced material came from peripheral blood. The V gene is TRBV20-1, the J gene TRBJ2-7, with 9 bases fitting TRBD1. The sequence was obtained from a woman in her late teens or twenties with stable Graves' hyperthyroidism. Some clones in this sample may be carry-over from other donors' samples. The CDR3 protein is CSARQGAYEQYF. The DNA of the CDR3 is TGCAGTGCTCGACAGGGGGCCTACGAGCAGTACTTC.